This T cell receptor beta chain derives from a study of Tregs in tolerant kidney transplant recipients. General study results and limits: Few patients were studied, so findings need validation in larger groups. Expanding Tregs on activated donor B cells appeared to best identify donor-specific TCRbeta clones.

With respect to this clone: What it binds is not known.

Here immunoSEQ multiplex PCR was the method, and the copy in TCRdb shows in-frame clones only, minus some. The data contain more than 90,000 clones, 92% of them singletons. Losses at the gene ends were 5 bases for V and 5 bases for J; bases not matched to a gene: 8. The CDR3 loop spans 14 amino acids. Looked up from germline, CDR1 is SEHNR and CDR2 is FQNEAQ (reference sequence). This receptor was obtained from a human donor in good health. Source material: CD4+ T cells from blood. The V and J genes are TRBV7-9 and TRBJ2-5, with 7 nucleotides matching TRBD2. The CDR3 sequence: CASSVIGGSETQYF. CDR3 nucleotides: TGTGCCAGCAGCGTCATCGGGGGGAGCGAGACCCAGTACTTC.